This T cell receptor (beta chain) was observed in a study of T cells of healthy individuals. From the 5' RACE reads, TCRdb called clonotypes with MiXCR, one entry per CDR3 protein. There are 63,000 or so distinct CDR3 sequences in the sample; around 16% occur only once, and less than 6% lies in the top ten. The sample holds many counts of this clonotype. The germline gives CDR1 MGHRA, CDR2 YSYEKL. The CDR3 has 17 amino acids. The ends lost 2 bases at V and 0 bases at J; junction bases unmatched: 5. The sequence derives from a human donor in good health. The chain couples TRBV4-1 to TRBJ2-4; TRBD2 agrees at 9 bases. CDR3 sequence reads: CASSQPTSGIAKNIQYF. CDR3 bases: TGCGCCAGCAGCCAACCGACTAGCGGAATAGCCAAAAACATTCAGTACTTC.